The 9 T cell receptor beta chains below all came from one sample that was sequenced in a study of CD8+ T cells in alopecia areata. The sample's treatment: oral pan-JAK inhibitor, 5-10 mg twice daily. RNA extraction was followed by reverse transcription into cDNA, which acted as the sequencing template. The protocol was immunoSEQ multiplex PCR, while the TCRdb copy is restricted to in-frame clones and leaves out a portion. The sample records hundreds of thousands of clones, approximately 65% being singletons. The sample in question was CD4+ T cells sorted from blood, obtained at approximately week 42, from a patient treated with tofacitinib. The receptors were gathered from a human donor with alopecia areata.

J is TRBJ2-7 and V is TRBV29-1; D is possibly TRBD1 or TRBD2 (5 bases each). This CDR3 has 14 amino acids. Looked up from germline, CDR1 is SQVTM and CDR2 is ANQGSEA. Trimming left V 6 bases short and J 4 bases short, with 19 bases between. The CDR3 sequence: CSVSSGRREYEQYF. CDR3 DNA sequence: TGCAGCGTAAGCTCGGGACGGAGAGAATACGAGCAGTACTTC.

A remark on this clone: Other nucleotide sequences in the sample specify the same CDR3. The chain recombines TRBV29-1 with TRBJ1-2; unclear D gene. The germline gives CDR1 SQVTM, CDR2 ANQGSEA. The V end was cut by 3 bases, the J end by 5 bases, with 10 bases between. This CDR3 contains 12 residues. The DNA of the CDR3 is TGCAGCGTTGAGGGGAGTGGGTATGGCTACACCTTC. This codes for CSVEGSGYGYTF.

This chain links TRBV15 with TRBJ2-3, with D unresolved. In germline, CDR1 is LNHNV, CDR2 YYDKDF (reference sequence). The CDR3 sequence is 13 residues long. V dropped 0 bases and J dropped 7 bases, with 8 bases sitting between them. CDR3 in amino acids: CATSRDSPHTQYF. CDR3 in DNA: TGTGCCACCAGCAGAGACTCACCCCATACGCAGTATTTT.

The chain couples TRBV25-1 to TRBJ2-3, with 10 positions matching TRBD2. Germline V gene data show CDR1 as MGHDK and CDR2 as SYGVNS. The ends lost 4 bases at V and 2 bases at J; junction bases unmatched: 9. This CDR3 is built from 17 residues. CDR3 amino acids: CASSGSRTSGDTDTQYF. The CDR3 region has the DNA TGTGCCAGCAGTGGCTCTCGGACTAGCGGAGACACAGATACGCAGTATTTT.

With respect to this clone: The same CDR3 arises from other DNA sequences in this sample as well. The chain combines TRBV9 with TRBJ1-1; tentative D call: TRBD1 (5 bases). This CDR3 region has 14 residues. V lost 0 bases and J lost 4, with 10 bases in between. Germline V gives CDR1 SGDLS, CDR2 YYNGEE. This chain's CDR3 is CASSVEGVSTEAFF. CDR3 sequence (DNA): TGTGCCAGCAGCGTAGAAGGGGTTAGCACTGAAGCTTTCTTT.

The V and J genes are TRBV28 and TRBJ2-2; unclear D gene. The CDR3 sequence is 15 residues long. Trimming shortened V by 3 bases and J by 4 bases, and 12 bases separated the two germline ends. Germline CDR1 reads MDHEN; CDR2 reads SYDVKM. In nucleotides, the CDR3 is TGTGCCAGCAGTTTCGAAGTCAGAGCCACCGGGGAGCTGTTTTTT. Translating it yields CASSFEVRATGELFF.

This clone showed up many times. The CDR3 DNA follows: TGCGCCAGCAGCCAAGGAGGGGGCTATGGCTACACCTTC. This gives the protein CASSQGGGYGYTF. V usage is TRBV5-1 and J usage is TRBJ1-2; the D gene is possibly TRBD1 (6 bases). There are 13 residues in the CDR3. The germline CDR1 and CDR2 sequences are SGHRS and YFSETQ. V was trimmed by 4 bases and J by 4 bases, leaving 11 bases between them.

The chain has TRBV7-2 and TRBJ2-2, with unresolved D. Germline V gives CDR1 SGHTA, CDR2 FQGNSA. V lost 5 bases and J lost 5, with 9 bases in between. The CDR3 sequence is 13 residues long. The CDR3 DNA follows: TGTGCCAGCAGCGCCACCAGGACCGGGGAGCTGTTTTTT. Residues: CASSATRTGELFF. The variable domain in full, with the rest retrieved from reference TRBV7-2 and TRBJ2-2, is GAGVSQSPSNKVTEKGKDVELRCDPISGHTALYWYRQSLGQGLEFLIYFQGNSAPDKSGLPSDRFSAERTGGSVSTLTIQRTQQEDSAVYLCASSATRTGELFFGEGSRLTVL.

J is TRBJ2-3 and V is TRBV2, with 8 bases that match TRBD1. This CDR3 is built from 14 residues. V shed 7 bases, J shed 1 base, and the junction held 4 bases outside the gene matches. From germline, CDR1 is SNHLY and CDR2 FYNNEI. The CDR3 nucleotides are TGTGCCAGCAAAGACAGGGGAGGCACAGATACGCAGTATTTT. Translating it yields CASKDRGGTDTQYF.